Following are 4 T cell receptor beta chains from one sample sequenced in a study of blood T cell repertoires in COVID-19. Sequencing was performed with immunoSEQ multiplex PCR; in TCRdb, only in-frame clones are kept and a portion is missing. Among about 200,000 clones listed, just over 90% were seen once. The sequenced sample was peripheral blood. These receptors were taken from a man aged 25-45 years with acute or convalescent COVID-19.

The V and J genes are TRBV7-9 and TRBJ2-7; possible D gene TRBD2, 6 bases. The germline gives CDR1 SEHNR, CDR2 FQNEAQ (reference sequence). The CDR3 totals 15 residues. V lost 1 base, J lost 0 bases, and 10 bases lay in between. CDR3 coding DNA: TGTGCCAGCAGCTTAGTTTGGGGGGTCTCCTACGAGCAGTACTTC. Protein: CASSLVWGVSYEQYF.

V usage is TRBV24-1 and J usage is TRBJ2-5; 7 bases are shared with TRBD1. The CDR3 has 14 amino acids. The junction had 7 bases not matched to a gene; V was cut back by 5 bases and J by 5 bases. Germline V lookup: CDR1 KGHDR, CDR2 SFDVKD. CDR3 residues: CATSGPGGVETQYF. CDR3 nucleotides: TGTGCCACCAGTGGGCCAGGGGGTGTGGAGACCCAGTACTTC.

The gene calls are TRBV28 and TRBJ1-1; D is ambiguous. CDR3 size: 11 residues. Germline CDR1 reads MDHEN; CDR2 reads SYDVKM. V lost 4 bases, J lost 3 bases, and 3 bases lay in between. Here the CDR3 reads CASSSYTEAFF. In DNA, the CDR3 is TGTGCCAGCAGTTCTTACACTGAAGCTTTCTTT.

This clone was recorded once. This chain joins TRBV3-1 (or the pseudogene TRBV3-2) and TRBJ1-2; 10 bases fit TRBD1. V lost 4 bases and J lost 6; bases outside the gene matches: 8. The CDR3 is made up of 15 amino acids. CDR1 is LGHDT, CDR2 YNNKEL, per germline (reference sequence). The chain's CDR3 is CASSPHGQGVDGYTF. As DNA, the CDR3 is TGTGCCAGCAGCCCTCACGGACAGGGGGTGGATGGCTACACCTTC.